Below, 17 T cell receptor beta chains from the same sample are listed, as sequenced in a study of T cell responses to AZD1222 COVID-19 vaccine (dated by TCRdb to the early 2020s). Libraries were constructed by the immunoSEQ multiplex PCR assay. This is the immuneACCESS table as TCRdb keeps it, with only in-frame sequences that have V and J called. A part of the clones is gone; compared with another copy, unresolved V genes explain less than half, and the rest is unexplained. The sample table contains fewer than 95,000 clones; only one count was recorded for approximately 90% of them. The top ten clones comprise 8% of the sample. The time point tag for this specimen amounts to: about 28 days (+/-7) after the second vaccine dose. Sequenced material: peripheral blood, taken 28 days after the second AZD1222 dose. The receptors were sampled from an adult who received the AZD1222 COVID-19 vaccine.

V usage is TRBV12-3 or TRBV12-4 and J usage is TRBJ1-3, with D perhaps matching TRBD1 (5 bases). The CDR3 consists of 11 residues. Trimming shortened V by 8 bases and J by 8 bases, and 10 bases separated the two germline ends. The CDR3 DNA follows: TGTGCCAGCGGACAAGGGGACACCATATATTTT. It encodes CASGQGDTIYF.

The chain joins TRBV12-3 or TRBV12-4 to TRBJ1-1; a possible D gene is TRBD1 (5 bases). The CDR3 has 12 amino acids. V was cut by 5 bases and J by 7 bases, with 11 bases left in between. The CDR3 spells CASSRQIYEAFF. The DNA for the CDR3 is TGTGCCAGCAGTCGACAGATCTATGAAGCTTTCTTT.

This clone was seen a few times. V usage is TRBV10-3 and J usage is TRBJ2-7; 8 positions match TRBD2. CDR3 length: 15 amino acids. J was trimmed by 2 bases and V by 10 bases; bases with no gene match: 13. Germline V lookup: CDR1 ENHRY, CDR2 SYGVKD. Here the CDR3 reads CATHPTSGRTYEQYF. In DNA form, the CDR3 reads TGTGCCACTCACCCAACTAGCGGAAGAACCTACGAGCAGTACTTC.

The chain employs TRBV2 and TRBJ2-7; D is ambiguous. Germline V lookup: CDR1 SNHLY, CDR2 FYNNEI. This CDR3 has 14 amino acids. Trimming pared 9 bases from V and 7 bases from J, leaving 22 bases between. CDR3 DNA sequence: TGTGCCAGTACTATAGACACTCCGCCGCGGGAGCAGTACTTC. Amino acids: CASTIDTPPREQYF.

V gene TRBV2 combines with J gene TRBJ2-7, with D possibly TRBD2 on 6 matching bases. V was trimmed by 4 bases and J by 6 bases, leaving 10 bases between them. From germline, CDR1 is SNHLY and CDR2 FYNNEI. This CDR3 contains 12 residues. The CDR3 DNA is TGTGCCAGCAGTGCAGCGGGCCCCGAGCAGTACTTC. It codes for CASSAAGPEQYF.

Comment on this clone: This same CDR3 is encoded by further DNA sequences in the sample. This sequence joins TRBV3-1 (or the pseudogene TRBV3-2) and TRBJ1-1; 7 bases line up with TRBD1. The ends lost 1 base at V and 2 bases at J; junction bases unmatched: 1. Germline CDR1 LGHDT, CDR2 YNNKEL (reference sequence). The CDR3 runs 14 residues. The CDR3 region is CASSQGDRNTEAFF. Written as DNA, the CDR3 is TGTGCCAGCAGCCAAGGGGACAGAAACACTGAAGCTTTCTTT.

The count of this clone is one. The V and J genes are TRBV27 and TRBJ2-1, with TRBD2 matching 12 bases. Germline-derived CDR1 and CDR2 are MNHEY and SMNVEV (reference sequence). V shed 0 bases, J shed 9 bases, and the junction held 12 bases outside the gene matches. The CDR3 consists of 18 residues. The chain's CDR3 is CASSLSSWASGRVGEQFF. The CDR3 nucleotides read TGTGCCAGCAGTTTATCGTCTTGGGCTAGCGGGAGGGTCGGTGAGCAGTTCTTC.

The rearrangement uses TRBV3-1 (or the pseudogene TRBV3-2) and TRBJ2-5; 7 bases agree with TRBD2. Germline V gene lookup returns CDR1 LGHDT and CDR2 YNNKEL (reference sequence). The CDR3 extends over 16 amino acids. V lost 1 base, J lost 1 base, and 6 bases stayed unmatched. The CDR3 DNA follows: TGTGCCAGCAGCCAAGTGGGGACTACACCCCAAGAGACCCAGTACTTC. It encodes CASSQVGTTPQETQYF.

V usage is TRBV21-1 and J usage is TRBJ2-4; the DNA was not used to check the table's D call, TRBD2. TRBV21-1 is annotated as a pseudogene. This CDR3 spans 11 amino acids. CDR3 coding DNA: TGTGCCAGCAGCACTAAAAACATTCAGTACTTC. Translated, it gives CASSTKNIQYF.

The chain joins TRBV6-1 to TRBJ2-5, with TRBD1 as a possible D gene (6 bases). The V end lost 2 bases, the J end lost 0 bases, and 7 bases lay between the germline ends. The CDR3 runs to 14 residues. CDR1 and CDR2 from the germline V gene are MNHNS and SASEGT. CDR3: CASSETGYQETQYF. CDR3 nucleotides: TGTGCCAGCAGTGAAACAGGGTACCAAGAGACCCAGTACTTC.

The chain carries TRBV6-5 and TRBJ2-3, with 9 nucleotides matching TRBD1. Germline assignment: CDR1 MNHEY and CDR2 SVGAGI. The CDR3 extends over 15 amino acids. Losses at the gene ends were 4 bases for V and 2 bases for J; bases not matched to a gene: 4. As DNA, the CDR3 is TGTGCCAGCAGTTTGGGACAGGGATACACAGATACGCAGTATTTT. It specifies CASSLGQGYTDTQYF.

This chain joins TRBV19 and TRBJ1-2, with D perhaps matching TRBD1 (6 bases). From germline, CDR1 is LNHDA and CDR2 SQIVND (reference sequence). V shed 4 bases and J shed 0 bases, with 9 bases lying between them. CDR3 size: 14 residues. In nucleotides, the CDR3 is TGTGCCAGTAGTACGCGACAGGCTAACTATGGCTACACCTTC. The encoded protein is CASSTRQANYGYTF.

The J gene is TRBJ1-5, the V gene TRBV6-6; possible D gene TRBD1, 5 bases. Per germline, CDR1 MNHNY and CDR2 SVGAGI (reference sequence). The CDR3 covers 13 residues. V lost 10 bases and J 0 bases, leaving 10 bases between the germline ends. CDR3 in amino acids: CATRGVSNQPQHF. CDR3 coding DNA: TGTGCCACCAGAGGGGTTAGCAATCAGCCCCAGCATTTT.

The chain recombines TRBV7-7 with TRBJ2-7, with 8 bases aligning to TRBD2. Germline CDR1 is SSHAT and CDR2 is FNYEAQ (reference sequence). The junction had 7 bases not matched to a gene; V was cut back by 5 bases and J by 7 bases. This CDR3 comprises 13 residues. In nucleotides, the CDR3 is TGTGCCAGCAGCACTGGACTAGCCCTAGAGCAGTACTTC. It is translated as CASSTGLALEQYF.

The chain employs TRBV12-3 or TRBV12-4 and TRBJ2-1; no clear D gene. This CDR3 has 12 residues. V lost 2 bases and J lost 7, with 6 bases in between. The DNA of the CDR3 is TGTGCCAGCAGTTTACTGGGGAATGAGCAGTTCTTC. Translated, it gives CASSLLGNEQFF.

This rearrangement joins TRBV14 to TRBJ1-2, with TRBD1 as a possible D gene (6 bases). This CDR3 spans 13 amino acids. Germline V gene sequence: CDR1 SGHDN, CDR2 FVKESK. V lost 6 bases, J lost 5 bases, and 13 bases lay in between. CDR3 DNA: TGTGCCAGCAGGCGACAGGAACATTATGGCTACACCTTC. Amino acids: CASRRQEHYGYTF. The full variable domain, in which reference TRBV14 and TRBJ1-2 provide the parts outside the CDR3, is EAGVTQFPSHSVIEKGQTVTLRCDPISGHDNLYWYRRVMGKEIKFLLHFVKESKQDESGMPNNRFLAERTGGTYSTLKVQPAELEDSGVYFCASRRQEHYGYTFGSGTRLTVV.

The CDR3 DNA sequence: TGTGCCAGCAGCGGATCTAGCGGGAGATACGAGCAGTACTTC. Translated, it gives CASSGSSGRYEQYF. The chain couples TRBV5-5 to TRBJ2-7; the match to TRBD2 covers 10 bases. The CDR3 is 14 residues long. J was trimmed by 4 bases and V by 4 bases; bases with no gene match: 5. Germline loops: CDR1 SGHKS, CDR2 YYEKEE (reference sequence). Full variable domain (outside the CDR3, taken from reference TRBV5-5 and TRBJ2-7): DAGVTQSPTHLIKTRGQQVTLRCSPISGHKSVSWYQQVLGQGPQFIFQYYEKEERGRGNFPDRFSARQFPNYSSELNVNALLLGDSALYLCASSGSSGRYEQYFGPGTRLTVT.